This section outlines one TCR beta chain sequence together with its context. This clonotype was seen at least ten times. This clone's antigen is unknown. Base qualities are not at hand, and no much larger clone is one base apart. This specimen comes from a study of post-analysis software for immune sequencing data (dated by TCRdb to the mid-2010s). Background for the entire study: Disease courses on record covered relapsing-remitting, secondary progressive and progressive-relapsing multiple sclerosis, though some patients had no subtype annotation. The multiple sclerosis patient repertoires were compared with about a dozen previously published healthy control repertoires from donors aged about 6 to 26 years. A subset of samples was prepared in parallel using single-end sample barcoding, then pooled and co-amplified after Illumina adapter ligation. Results the study describes overall, beyond this receptor: When samples were clustered directly using the F measure, samples prepared in the same batch co-clustered strongly, which prompted a batch-effect correction. Normalized Chao1 diversity was significantly lower in multiple sclerosis patients than controls, suggesting substantial peripheral T-cell clonal expansion. The control group was slightly older than the multiple sclerosis patient group.

To demonstrate the VDJtools post-analysis software, TCR beta repertoires were profiled from the peripheral blood of about a dozen young patients with multiple sclerosis. The multiple sclerosis patients were children and adolescents ranging in age from roughly 6 to 15 years. Library generation was performed with PCR. TCRdb shows the sequencer as Illumina HiSeq 2500. To reduce PCR and sequencing biases, unique molecular identifiers were incorporated into the TCR beta cDNA libraries. Per 1 to 10 million input T cells, some 500,000 cDNA molecules were obtained, such that each molecule approximated one T cell. The patient libraries were prepared and sequenced using the same protocol as the earlier healthy control dataset. Within a given batch, samples were prepared together, multiplexed and sequenced on the same HiSeq lane. In the original analysis: MIGEC handled the raw barcoded reads, throwing out single-read molecular identifier groups before consensus assembly and CDR3 extraction. VDJtools was used for post-analysis of the clonotype tables, and diversity was normalized by down-sampling every dataset to the size of the smallest sample. To correct batch-related cross-sample contamination, repertoire overlap clustering matched CDR3 amino acid sequences but not nucleotide sequences. TCRdb passed the public sequencing reads through fastp at Q25 and MiXCR, retaining productive beta sequences. Entries that share a CDR3 protein sequence are merged under the most common genes and DNA. The V and J calls reflect TCRdb's pipeline rather than the authors' work. The sample table holds a few hundred thousand distinct CDR3 sequences, of which 36% were seen once. The top ten constitute under 5.5% of the sample.

Sequencing used blood. The receptor's source is a girl aged 5-17 years with multiple sclerosis.

The nucleotide sequence reads as follows: TGTGCCAGCAGTTTTTCAGGGGTCACGAACACTGAAGCTTTCTTT. Translated, it reads CASSFSGVTNTEAFF. In this chain, TRBV12-3 or TRBV12-4 is recombined with TRBJ1-1; the D gene is perhaps TRBD1, from 6 matching bases. Its CDR3 holds 15 amino acids, cysteine through phenylalanine. Only the CDR3 region is kept as DNA, spanning 45 bases read in frame from base 1. The V and J ends are trimmed by 3 bases and 1 base, leaving 12 bases between them.